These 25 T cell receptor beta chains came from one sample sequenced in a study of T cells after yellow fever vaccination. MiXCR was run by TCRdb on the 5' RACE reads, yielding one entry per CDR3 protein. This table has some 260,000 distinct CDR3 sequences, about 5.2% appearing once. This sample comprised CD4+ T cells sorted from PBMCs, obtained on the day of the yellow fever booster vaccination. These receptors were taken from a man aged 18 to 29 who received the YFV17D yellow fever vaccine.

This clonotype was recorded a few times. DNA of the CDR3: TGTGCCAGCAGCTGGGGAGGGGGATCCTACGAGCAGTACTTC. Protein sequence: CASSWGGGSYEQYF. The chain has TRBV7-2 and TRBJ2-7, with TRBD2 as a possible D gene (7 bases). This CDR3 is built from 14 residues. The germline V gene has CDR1 SGHTA and CDR2 FQGNSA. Between the trimmed V and J ends, which lost 4 bases and 1 base, there was a span of 11 bases.

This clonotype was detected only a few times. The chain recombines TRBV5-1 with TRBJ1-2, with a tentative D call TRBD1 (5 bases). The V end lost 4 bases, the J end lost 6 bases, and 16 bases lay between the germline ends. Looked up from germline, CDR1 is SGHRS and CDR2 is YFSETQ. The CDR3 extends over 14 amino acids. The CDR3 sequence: CASSPGGGYDGYTF. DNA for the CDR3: TGCGCCAGCAGCCCGGGCGGGGGATACGATGGCTACACCTTC.

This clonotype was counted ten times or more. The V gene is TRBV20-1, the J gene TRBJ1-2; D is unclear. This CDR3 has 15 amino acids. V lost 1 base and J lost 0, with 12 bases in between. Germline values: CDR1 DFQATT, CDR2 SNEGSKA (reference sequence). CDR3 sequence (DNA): TGCAGTGCTAGAGTAGTGAACAGTCCTAACTATGGCTACACCTTC. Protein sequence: CSARVVNSPNYGYTF.

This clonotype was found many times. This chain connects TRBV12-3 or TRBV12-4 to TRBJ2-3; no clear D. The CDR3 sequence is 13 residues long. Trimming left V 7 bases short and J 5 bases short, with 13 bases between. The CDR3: CASTNRAGDTQYF. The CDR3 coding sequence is TGTGCCAGCACTAATAGGGCAGGAGATACGCAGTATTTT.

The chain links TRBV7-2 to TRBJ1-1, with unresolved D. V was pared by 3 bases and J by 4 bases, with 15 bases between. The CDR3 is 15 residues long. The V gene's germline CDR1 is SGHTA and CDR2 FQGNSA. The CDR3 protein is CASSFHFGRATEAFF. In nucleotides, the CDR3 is TGTGCCAGCAGCTTTCATTTCGGCCGGGCCACTGAAGCTTTCTTT. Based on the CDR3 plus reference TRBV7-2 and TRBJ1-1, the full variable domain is GAGVSQSPSNKVTEKGKDVELRCDPISGHTALYWYRQSLGQGLEFLIYFQGNSAPDKSGLPSDRFSAERTGGSVSTLTIQRTQQEDSAVYLCASSFHFGRATEAFFGQGTRLTVV.

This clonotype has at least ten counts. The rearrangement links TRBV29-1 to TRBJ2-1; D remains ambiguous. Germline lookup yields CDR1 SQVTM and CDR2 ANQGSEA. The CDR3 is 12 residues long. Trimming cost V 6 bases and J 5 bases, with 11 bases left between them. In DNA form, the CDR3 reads TGCAGCGTGGCCAGCGTGGACAATGAGCAGTTCTTC. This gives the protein CSVASVDNEQFF.

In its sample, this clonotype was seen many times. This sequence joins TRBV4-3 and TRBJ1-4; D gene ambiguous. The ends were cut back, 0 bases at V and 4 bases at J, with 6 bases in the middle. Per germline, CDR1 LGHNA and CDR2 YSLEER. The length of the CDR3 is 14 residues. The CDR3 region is CASSQEPHNEKLFF. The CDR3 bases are TGCGCCAGCAGCCAAGAACCCCATAATGAAAAACTGTTTTTT.

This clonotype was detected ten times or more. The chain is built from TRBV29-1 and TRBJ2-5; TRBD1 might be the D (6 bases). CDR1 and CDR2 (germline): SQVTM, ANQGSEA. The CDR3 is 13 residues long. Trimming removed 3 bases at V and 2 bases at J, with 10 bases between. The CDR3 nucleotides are TGCAGCGTTGATCCAGGGGCACAAGAGACCCAGTACTTC. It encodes CSVDPGAQETQYF.

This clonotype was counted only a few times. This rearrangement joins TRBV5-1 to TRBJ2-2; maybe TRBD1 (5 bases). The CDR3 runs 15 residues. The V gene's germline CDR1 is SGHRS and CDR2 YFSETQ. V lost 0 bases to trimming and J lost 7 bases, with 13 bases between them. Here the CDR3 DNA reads TGCGCCAGCAGCTTGGGGGGCAGTCAGAACGGGGAGCTGTTTTTT. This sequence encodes CASSLGGSQNGELFF.

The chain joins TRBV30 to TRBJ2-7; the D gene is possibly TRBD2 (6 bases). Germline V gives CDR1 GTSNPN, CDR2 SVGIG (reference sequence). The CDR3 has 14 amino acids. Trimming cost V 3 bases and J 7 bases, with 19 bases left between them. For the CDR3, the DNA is TGTGCCTGGAGGTCCCCCGGGACTGGGAGAGAGCAGTACTTC. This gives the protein CAWRSPGTGREQYF.

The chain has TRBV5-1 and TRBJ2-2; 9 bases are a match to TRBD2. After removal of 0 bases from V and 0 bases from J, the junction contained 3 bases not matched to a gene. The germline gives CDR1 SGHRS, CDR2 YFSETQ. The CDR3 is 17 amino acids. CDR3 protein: CASSLAVAGANTGELFF. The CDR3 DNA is TGCGCCAGCAGCTTGGCCGTAGCGGGGGCGAACACCGGGGAGCTGTTTTTT.

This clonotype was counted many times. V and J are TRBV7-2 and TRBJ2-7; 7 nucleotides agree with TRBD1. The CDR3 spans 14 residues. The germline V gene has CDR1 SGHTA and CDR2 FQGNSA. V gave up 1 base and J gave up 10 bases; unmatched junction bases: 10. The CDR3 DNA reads TGTGCCAGCAGCTTAGGCTGGGGAACAGGGGAACAGTACTTC. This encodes CASSLGWGTGEQYF.

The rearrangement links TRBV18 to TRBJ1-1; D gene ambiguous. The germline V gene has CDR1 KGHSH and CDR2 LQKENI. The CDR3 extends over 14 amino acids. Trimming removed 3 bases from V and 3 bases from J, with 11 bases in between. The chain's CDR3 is CASSPLGGDTEAFF. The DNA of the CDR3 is TGTGCCAGCTCACCTCTGGGCGGCGACACTGAAGCTTTCTTT.

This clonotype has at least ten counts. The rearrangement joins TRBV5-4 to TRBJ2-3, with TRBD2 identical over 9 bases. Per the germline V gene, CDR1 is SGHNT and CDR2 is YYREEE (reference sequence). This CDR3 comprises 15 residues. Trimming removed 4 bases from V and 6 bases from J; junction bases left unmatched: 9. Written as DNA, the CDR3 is TGTGCCAGCAGCCGAGCGGGGGGCCTCCGGGATACGCAGTATTTT. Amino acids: CASSRAGGLRDTQYF.

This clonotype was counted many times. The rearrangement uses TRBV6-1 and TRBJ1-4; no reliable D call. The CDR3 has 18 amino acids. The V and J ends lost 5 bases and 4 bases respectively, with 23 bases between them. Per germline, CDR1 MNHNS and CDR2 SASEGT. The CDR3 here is CASSWDFRSSAFNEKLFF. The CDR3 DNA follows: TGTGCCAGCAGTTGGGATTTTCGTTCGTCCGCCTTTAATGAAAAACTGTTTTTT.

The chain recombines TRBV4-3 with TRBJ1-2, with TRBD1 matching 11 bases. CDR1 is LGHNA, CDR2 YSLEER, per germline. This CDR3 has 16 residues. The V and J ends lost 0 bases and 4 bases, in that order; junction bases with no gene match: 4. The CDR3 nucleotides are TGCGCCAGCAGCCAAGACCGTGGGACAGGGGGCTATGGCTACACCTTC. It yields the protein CASSQDRGTGGYGYTF.

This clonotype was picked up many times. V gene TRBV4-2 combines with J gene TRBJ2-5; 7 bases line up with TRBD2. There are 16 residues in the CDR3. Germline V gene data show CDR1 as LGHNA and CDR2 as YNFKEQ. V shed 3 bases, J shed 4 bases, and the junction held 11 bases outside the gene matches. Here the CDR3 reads CASSQPGGREVETQYF. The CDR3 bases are TGTGCCAGCAGCCAGCCGGGAGGTAGGGAGGTAGAGACCCAGTACTTC.

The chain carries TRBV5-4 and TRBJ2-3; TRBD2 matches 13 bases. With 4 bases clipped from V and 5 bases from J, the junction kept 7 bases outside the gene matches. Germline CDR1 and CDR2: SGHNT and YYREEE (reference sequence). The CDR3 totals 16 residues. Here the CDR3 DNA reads TGTGCCAGCAGCCAATACCGACTAGCGGGGGGAGATACGCAGTATTTT. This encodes CASSQYRLAGGDTQYF.

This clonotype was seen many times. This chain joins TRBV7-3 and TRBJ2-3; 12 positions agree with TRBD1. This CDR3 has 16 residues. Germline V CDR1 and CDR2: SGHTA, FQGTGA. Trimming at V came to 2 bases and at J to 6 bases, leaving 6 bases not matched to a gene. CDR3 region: CASSLLGTGGMDTQYF. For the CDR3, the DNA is TGTGCCAGCAGCTTATTAGGGACAGGGGGCATGGATACGCAGTATTTT.

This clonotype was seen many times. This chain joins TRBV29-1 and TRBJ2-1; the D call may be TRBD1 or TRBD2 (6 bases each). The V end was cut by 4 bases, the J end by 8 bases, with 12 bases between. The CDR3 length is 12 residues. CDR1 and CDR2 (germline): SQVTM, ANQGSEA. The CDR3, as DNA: TGCAGCGTTGGGCGAGGGGGGTATGAGCAGTTCTTC. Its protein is CSVGRGGYEQFF.

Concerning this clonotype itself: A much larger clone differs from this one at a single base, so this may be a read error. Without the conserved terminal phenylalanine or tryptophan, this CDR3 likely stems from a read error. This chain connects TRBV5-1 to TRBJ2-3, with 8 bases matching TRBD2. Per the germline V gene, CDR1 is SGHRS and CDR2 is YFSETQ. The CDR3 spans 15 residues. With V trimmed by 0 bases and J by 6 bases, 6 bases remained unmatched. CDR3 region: CASSLARGARDTQYL. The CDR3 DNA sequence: TGCGCCAGCAGCTTGGCGCGGGGGGCGCGGGATACGCAGTATCTT.

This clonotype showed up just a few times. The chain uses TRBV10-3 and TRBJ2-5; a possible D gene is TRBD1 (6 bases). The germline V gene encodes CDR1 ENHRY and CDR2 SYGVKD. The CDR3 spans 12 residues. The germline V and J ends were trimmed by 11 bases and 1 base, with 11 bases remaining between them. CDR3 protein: CASRTAQETQYF. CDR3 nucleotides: TGTGCCTCCAGGACAGCCCAAGAGACCCAGTACTTC.

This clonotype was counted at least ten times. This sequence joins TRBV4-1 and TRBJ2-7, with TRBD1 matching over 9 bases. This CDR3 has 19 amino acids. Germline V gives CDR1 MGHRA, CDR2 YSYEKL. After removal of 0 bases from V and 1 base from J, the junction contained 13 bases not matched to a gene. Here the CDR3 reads CASSQDGARDRAYSYEQYF. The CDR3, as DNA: TGCGCCAGCAGCCAAGACGGGGCCCGGGACAGGGCATATTCCTACGAGCAGTACTTC.

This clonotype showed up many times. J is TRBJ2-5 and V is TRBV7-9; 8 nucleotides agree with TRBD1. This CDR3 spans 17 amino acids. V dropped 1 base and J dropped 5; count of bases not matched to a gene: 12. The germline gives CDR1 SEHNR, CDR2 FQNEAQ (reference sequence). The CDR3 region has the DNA TGTGCCAGCAGCTTAGAGGCAGGGGGCGTTTGGAGGGAGACCCAGTACTTC. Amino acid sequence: CASSLEAGGVWRETQYF.

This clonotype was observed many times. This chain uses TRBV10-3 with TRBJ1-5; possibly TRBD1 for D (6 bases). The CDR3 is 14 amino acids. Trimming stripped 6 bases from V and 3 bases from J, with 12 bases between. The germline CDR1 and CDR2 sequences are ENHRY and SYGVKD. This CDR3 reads CAISPQGTNQPQHF. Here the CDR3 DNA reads TGTGCCATCAGCCCACAGGGCACCAATCAGCCCCAGCATTTT.